This T cell receptor beta chain was identified during a study of Ad26.COV2.S vaccination and SARS-CoV-2 variants. Across the whole study: Once, or twice with 56 days between doses, Ad26.COV2.S was given intramuscularly.

The CDR3 consists of 14 residues. J lost 6 bases, V lost 6 bases, and 7 bases had no gene match. The germline gives CDR1 SGHTA, CDR2 FQGNSA. As to treatment: roughly 20 received Ad26.COV2.S at low or high dose, single or two shots; 5 received placebo; per-sample allocation not given. Collection of samples fell on day 63 after the first vaccine or placebo injection. In Boston, the donor was an adult between 18-55 years of age. The data were produced by immunoSEQ multiplex PCR, yet TCRdb's version contains in-frame clones alone and is incomplete. The sample yields 440,000 or so clones, 89% seen once. On this clone itself: The antigen is unknown.

Overall study findings and caveats: Breadth of non-spike TCRs did not differ between vaccinees and placebo recipients. Substantial breadth was reportedly displayed by spike-specific CD8+ and CD4+ T cell responses after vaccination.

The sequence was collected from a person aged 18-65 years who received the Ad26.COV2.S COVID-19 vaccine or a placebo. The sample here was peripheral blood, taken in a trial of Ad26.COV2.S vaccine versus placebo. V and J are TRBV7-2 and TRBJ2-1, with 8 nucleotides matching TRBD2. CDR3 nucleotides: TGTGCCAGCAGTTGGCTAGCGGGTGTCAATGAGCAGTTCTTC. This sequence encodes CASSWLAGVNEQFF.